The text below deals with one T cell receptor (beta chain). Its antigen target is currently unknown. No base qualities exist here, and no much larger clone lies one base off it. The data derive from a study of PD-1 blockade in mismatch repair-deficient tumors (TCRdb year 2017). Regarding the research as a whole: Between September 2013 and September 2016, the trial enrolled 86 consecutive patients with around twelve mismatch repair-deficient cancer types, every one of whom had been previously treated and was progressing. Tumor-associated T cell clones were tracked in the peripheral blood of patients responding to PD-1 blockade by deep sequencing of TCR CDR3 regions. Here is what the overall study found, with its caveats: Rapid expansion after pembrolizumab followed by contraction, generally before radiologic responses, was shown by tumor-resident clones, which were often undetectable in blood before treatment.

CDR1 and CDR2, per the germline V gene, are SGDLS and YYNGEE. The trim is 3 bases for V and 4 bases for J, with a gap of 15 bases between the germline ends. Spanning cysteine to phenylalanine, the CDR3 consists of 15 amino acids. The DNA shown is the 45-base CDR3, in frame from base 1. Mismatch repair deficiency was established in every enrolled patient by polymerase chain reaction or immunohistochemistry. Three patients who responded to pembrolizumab therapy underwent TCR sequencing. Pembrolizumab PD-1 blockade was prospectively tested in advanced mismatch repair-deficient cancers, regardless of tissue of origin, in the phase II trial. Peripheral blood T cell samples were serially collected before and at multiple times after PD-1 blockade was started. Blood sampling time points were reported as weeks after the first dose of pembrolizumab. Library construction relied on the immunoSEQ multiplex PCR assay. The source is immuneACCESS, and TCRdb retained only in-frame sequences with V and J called. Part of the clones is not carried over; for the studies checked, unresolved V genes explain less than half of this, and the remainder is unexplained. For this sample there are 90,000 to 130,000 clones; over 65% appear just once. In total, the top ten clones hold around 4.7% of the sample.

The specimen comprised peripheral blood, sampled 60 weeks after starting pembrolizumab. Here the chain combines TRBV9 and TRBJ2-3; no D gene call is confident. The receptor was isolated from an adult with mismatch repair-deficient cancer. The CDR3 here reads CASSALVIRPDTQYF. At the DNA level, the sequence is TGTGCCAGCAGCGCTCTGGTCATCCGACCAGATACGCAGTATTTT.